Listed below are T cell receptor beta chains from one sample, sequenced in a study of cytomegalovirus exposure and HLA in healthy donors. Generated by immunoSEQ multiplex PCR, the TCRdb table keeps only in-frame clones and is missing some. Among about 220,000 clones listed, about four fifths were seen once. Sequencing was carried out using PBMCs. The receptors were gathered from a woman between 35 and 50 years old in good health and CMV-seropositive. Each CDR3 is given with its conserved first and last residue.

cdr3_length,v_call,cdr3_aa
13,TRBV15,CATRAQVNTEAFF
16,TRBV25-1,CASSEFDRGDTGELFF
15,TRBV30,CAWRVLAGVRGEQFF
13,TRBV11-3,CASSSDRNTEAFF
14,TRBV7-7,CASSLHAGGYEQYF
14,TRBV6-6,CASTRNRGPTEAFF
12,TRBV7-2,CASSPDRGKQYF
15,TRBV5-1,CASSSWTGQDTEAFF
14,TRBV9,CASSVEPRATEAFF
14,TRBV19,CASSPRGSSYEQYF
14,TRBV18,CASSPSDRAGELFF
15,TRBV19,CASRGAAAWIDTIYF
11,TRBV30,CAWSGGETQYF
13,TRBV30,CAWSGDYGDEQYF
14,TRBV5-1,CASSSGSDVGPQHF
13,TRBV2,CASSTQANTEAFF
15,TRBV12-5,CASGGGDYSNQPQHF
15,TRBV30,CAWGFIKSRGNEQFF
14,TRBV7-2,CASSFGQGNTEAFF
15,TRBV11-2,CASSLDLPRYYEQYF
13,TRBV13,CASSLWTGDGYTF
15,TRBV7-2,CASSSQIRTGDTQYF
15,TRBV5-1,CASSFRDGGRETQYF
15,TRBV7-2,CASSLGDSRNQPQHF
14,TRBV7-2,CASSQGRPGDEQFF
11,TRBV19,CASTGVDEQYF
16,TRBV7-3,CASSSSGTGTGNEQFF
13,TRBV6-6,CASRLTGSYEQYF
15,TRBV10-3,CAISEEVAGDNEQFF